The present entry profiles one T cell receptor beta chain with its context. Its cognate antigen is unknown. V shed 6 bases, J shed 4 bases, and the junction held 14 bases outside the gene matches. CDR1 and CDR2 from the germline V gene are MGHDK and SYGVNS. The CDR3 totals 17 residues. Here immunoSEQ multiplex PCR was the method, and the copy in TCRdb shows in-frame clones only, minus some. The profile shows 550,000 to 750,000 clones, about 95% of them singletons. The data are from a study of shared clonotypes between healthy human individuals. Study details: Each donor contributed plates that comprised three CD4 naive, three CD4 memory, two CD8 naive and one CD8 memory.

Naive CD8 cells were CD45RO-negative, positively selected for CCR7, excluding terminally differentiated effector memory CD45RA+ cells. Whole-study results and caveats: The genetic and exposure-history diversity represented was limited by few donors. Of the naive CD4 clonotypes, 4% to 5% were shared across several donors. Richness estimates generally favored naive over memory subsets.

Input material: naive CD8+ T cells sorted from blood. This sequence originates from a woman aged 30 to 39 in good health. The chain is built from TRBV25-1 and TRBJ2-5; 10 nucleotides line up with TRBD1. The CDR3 here is CASRGGTGASKGETQYF. In DNA, the CDR3 is TGTGCCAGCAGGGGGGGGACAGGGGCTTCTAAGGGAGAGACCCAGTACTTC.